This T cell receptor beta chain was found in a study of T-cell reconstitution after alpha-beta-depleted transplantation in children. This clonotype was counted at least ten times. Unique molecular identifiers were built into the TCRbeta library. TCRdb reanalysed the PCR reads using MiXCR and keeps one entry per CDR3 protein. The table has 200,000 to 300,000 distinct CDR3 sequences, approximately 8% seen once. The CDR3 is 18 amino acids. CDR1 is DFQATT, CDR2 SNEGSKA, per germline (reference sequence). Trimming removed 3 bases from V and 7 bases from J; junction bases left unmatched: 18. This chain connects TRBV20-1 to TRBJ2-1; 10 nucleotides agree with TRBD2. The source is a male patient younger than 18 who had a stem cell transplant for acute lymphoblastic leukemia, so the T cells may come from the graft donor. Material: PBMCs, mostly from graft donor cells, obtained 180 days after TCRalphabeta/CD19-depleted stem cell transplant. Written as DNA, the CDR3 is TGCAGTGCTAGTGGGCCCTTAGCGGGAGGCGGTTCGAGGAATGAGCAGTTCTTC. Translating gives CSASGPLAGGGSRNEQFF.